The present entry profiles one TCR beta chain with its context. This sample stems from a study of blood T cell repertoires in COVID-19. Study overall: Acute-phase and convalescent COVID-19 samples originated in the United States, Italy and Spain. The analysed material was cDNA or gDNA that came from T cells, B-cell-depleted T cells, or PBMCs.

Original methodology: Reference gene primer amplification gave nucleated cell count estimates. Method: immunoSEQ multiplex PCR; TCRdb's copy keeps in-frame clones and lacks some. V and J calls and clone size are as listed in that table; D and trimming were resolved from the DNA. This sample has about 220,000 clones, with around 84% found just once. The germline gives CDR1 KGHSH, CDR2 LQKENI. The CDR3 runs to 15 residues. Trimming removed 0 bases from V and 3 bases from J, with 11 bases in between. The TCR sequence derives from a man aged 30 to 39 with active or convalescent COVID-19. The V and J genes are TRBV18 and TRBJ1-1, with a possible D match to TRBD1 (6 bases). Material: peripheral blood. This chain's CDR3 is CASSPPGGGYTEAFF. The CDR3 region has the DNA TGTGCCAGCTCACCACCGGGCGGGGGCTACACTGAAGCTTTCTTT.